A selection of T cell receptor beta chains follows, all from one sample in a study of blood T cell repertoires in COVID-19. TCRdb keeps only in-frame clones here, not all; method: immunoSEQ multiplex PCR. The sample lists about 150,000 clones; approximately 85% were seen once. The source material was peripheral blood. The receptor set was obtained from a man in his fifties or sixties with COVID-19, enrolled during active disease. Both conserved end residues are part of each CDR3. D genes are given only for firm matches.

TRBJ2-3,.,TRBV7-3,TGTGCCAGCAGCCCCGGACAGAAACCAGATACGCAGTATTTT,CASSPGQKPDTQYF
TRBJ1-2,TRBD1,TRBV5-4,TGTGCCAGCAGCTCAACAGGGGTTGGCTACACCTTC,CASSSTGVGYTF
TRBJ1-6,.,TRBV11-3,TGTGCCAGCAGCTCGACAGATTATAATTCACCCCTCCACTTT,CASSSTDYNSPLHF
TRBJ1-3,TRBD1,TRBV7-2,TGTGCCAGCAGCCCCGGGACAGGCCGATCCGGAAACACCATATATTTT,CASSPGTGRSGNTIYF
TRBJ1-6,TRBD1,TRBV9,TGTGCCAGCAGCGTAGAATCAACCCAGGGGGCTGAGAGGTCACCCCTCCACTTT,CASSVESTQGAERSPLHF
TRBJ1-2,.,TRBV7-2,TGTGCCAGCAGCTTAGAACTCGGGAGGGTAGCAACCTTC,CASSLELGRVATF
TRBJ2-3,TRBD1,TRBV3-1/TRBV3-2,TGTGCCAGCAAAGGGGGCAGACAAGCCACAGATACGCAGTATTTT,CASKGGRQATDTQYF
TRBJ2-5,TRBD2,TRBV7-9,TGTGCCAGCAGCCCCCAAGTGACTAGCAAGGTGACCCAGTACTTC,CASSPQVTSKVTQYF
TRBJ2-3,.,TRBV9,TGTGCCAGCAGCGTTTCGGGAGATACGCAGTATTTT,CASSVSGDTQYF
TRBJ1-2,.,TRBV2,TGTGCCAGCAGCGATGACCGGGTCAGGGGTGGCTACACCTTC,CASSDDRVRGGYTF
TRBJ2-7,.,TRBV5-6,TGTGCCAGCAGCTTGAATCTCCTCTACGAGCAGTACTTC,CASSLNLLYEQYF
TRBJ2-2,.,TRBV7-8,TGTGCCAGCAGTACGGGACTCCAGAAGAACACCGGGGAGCTGTTTTTT,CASSTGLQKNTGELFF
TRBJ1-4,TRBD1,TRBV19,TGTGCCAGTAGTAGACCGGGACAGAGTAATGAAAAACTGTTTTTT,CASSRPGQSNEKLFF
TRBJ1-3,.,TRBV25-1,TGTGCCAGCATGGGGGACTCGTTATTCTCTGGAAACACCATATATTTT,CASMGDSLFSGNTIYF
TRBJ2-2,.,TRBV11-2,TGTGCCAGCAGCTTAAGGAGGGGGGGCATCGGGGAGCTGTTTTTT,CASSLRRGGIGELFF
TRBJ2-1,TRBD1,TRBV18,TGTGCCAGCTCACCGGGACAGGGGCTTTACAATGAGCAGTTCTTC,CASSPGQGLYNEQFF
TRBJ1-4,.,TRBV7-8,TGTGCCAGCAGCTTAGCTCCAGGCCAGAGGGCAACTAATGAAAAACTGTTTTTT,CASSLAPGQRATNEKLFF
TRBJ2-7,.,TRBV6-6,TGTGCCAGCAGTTACCTTGGACTAGGGGGGTCCTACGAGCAGTACTTC,CASSYLGLGGSYEQYF
TRBJ1-1,.,TRBV5-1,TGCGCCAGCAGCTTGTCTGGGGGGGGAACTGAAGCTTTCTTT,CASSLSGGGTEAFF
TRBJ1-5,.,TRBV19,TGTGCCAGTACCGATTTTGGAGCGGGGGGCAATCAGCCCCAGCATTTT,CASTDFGAGGNQPQHF
TRBJ2-5,.,TRBV7-9,TGTGCCAGCAGCTTAGGTAAGACCCAGTACTTC,CASSLGKTQYF
TRBJ1-6,TRBD1,TRBV3-1/TRBV3-2,TGTGCCAGCAGCCAAGGGGACAGGTATAATTCACCCCTCCACTTT,CASSQGDRYNSPLHF